This T cell receptor (beta chain) was identified during a study of identical twins. TCRdb reanalysed the 5' RACE reads using MiXCR and keeps one entry per CDR3 protein. The sample includes 350,000 to 450,000 distinct CDR3 sequences, approximately 17% of them seen just once. Trimming cost V 3 bases and J 6 bases, with 7 bases left between them. The CDR3 spans 13 residues. Germline V CDR1 and CDR2: SGDLS, YYNGEE. The source of this sequence is a man aged 50-60 years in good health. The chain carries TRBV9 and TRBJ1-6, with unresolved D. The sequenced sample consisted of naive T cells sorted from blood. The CDR3 loop is CASSAAVNSPLHF. CDR3 DNA sequence: TGTGCCAGCAGCGCTGCTGTTAATTCACCCCTCCACTTT.